The sequence of this T cell receptor (beta chain) was determined in a study of blood T cell repertoires in COVID-19. Study-wide context: Whether acute or convalescent, the COVID-19 samples came from the United States, Italy and Spain. PBMCs, B-cell-depleted T cells, or T cells provided the cDNA or gDNA that made up the material.

In germline, CDR1 is SGDLS, CDR2 YYNGEE. After removal of 3 bases from V and 0 bases from J, the junction contained 3 bases not matched to a gene. The CDR3 loop spans 15 amino acids. The data were produced by immunoSEQ multiplex PCR, yet TCRdb's version contains in-frame clones alone and is incomplete. The table lists fewer than 250,000 clones, about 88% of them singletons. The TCR originated in a middle-aged woman with acute or convalescent COVID-19. This chain joins TRBV9 and TRBJ1-3; 7 nucleotides line up with TRBD1. The sequencing input was peripheral blood. The CDR3 bases are TGTGCCAGCAGCGCCTCAGGGGGCTCTGGAAACACCATATATTTT. It is translated as CASSASGGSGNTIYF.